The 8 T cell receptor beta chains below were found in one sample sequenced in a study of cytomegalovirus exposure and HLA in healthy donors (dated by TCRdb to 2016 to 2017). The library came from the immunoSEQ multiplex PCR assay. For the multiplex PCR, a mixture combining 60 forward primers for TCR Vbeta segments and 13 reverse primers for TCR Jbeta segments was used. Imported from immuneACCESS, the table was reduced by TCRdb to in-frame sequences with V and J called. These copies leave out some clones; in studies compared against another copy, an unresolved V gene accounts for under half, and the cause of the remainder is not known. This sample has 65,000 to 90,000 clones in its table, and 75% of those were observed once. Of the sample, 9.5% to 15% falls within the top ten clones. Sample: PBMCs. The receptor source for this set is a man aged 65 to 79 in good health and CMV-seronegative.

Notes on this clone: Germline and junction disagree at one end, which may indicate a read error. The V and J genes are TRBV5-1 and TRBJ1-2, with TRBD1 matching 10 bases. CDR1 and CDR2 (germline): SGHRS, YFSETQ. CDR3 size: 15 residues. CDR3 coding DNA: TGCGCCAGCAGTTTGGGGACAGGGGAGTCGAGGGGCTACACCTTC. Residues: CASSLGTGESRGYTF.

The J gene is TRBJ1-1, the V gene TRBV5-1; TRBD1 might be the D (5 bases). CDR1 is SGHRS, CDR2 YFSETQ, per germline. The CDR3 runs to 14 residues. Trimming removed 4 bases from V and 1 base from J, with 11 bases in between. The CDR3, as DNA: TGCGCCAGCAGCCTGGACGGACAGAACACTGAAGCTTTCTTT. It is translated as CASSLDGQNTEAFF.

This clone was seen only a few times. The rearrangement links TRBV7-2 to TRBJ1-1; 7 bases fit TRBD1. The CDR3 consists of 16 residues. The V and J ends lost 1 base and 5 bases, in that order; junction bases with no gene match: 10. Looked up from germline, CDR1 is SGHTA and CDR2 is FQGNSA. The CDR3 DNA follows: TGTGCCAGCAGCTTAGAGATTCCGGGCAGGGGGACTGAAGCTTTCTTT. This sequence encodes CASSLEIPGRGTEAFF.

This chain uses TRBV27 with TRBJ2-1; 10 bases align to TRBD2. CDR3 size: 15 residues. Germline values: CDR1 MNHEY, CDR2 SMNVEV (reference sequence). J gave up 6 bases and V 3 bases, and 5 bases lay outside the gene matches. The CDR3 region has the DNA TGTGCCAGCAGTTTCCTAGCGGGAGTTGGCAATGAGCAGTTCTTC. Encoded protein: CASSFLAGVGNEQFF.

The sample holds a few counts of this clone. This chain links TRBV29-1 with TRBJ1-1; TRBD1 is a possible D gene (6 bases). Germline V gene data show CDR1 as SQVTM and CDR2 as ANQGSEA. The V and J ends lost 4 bases and 6 bases respectively, with 15 bases between them. The CDR3 extends over 13 amino acids. For the CDR3, the DNA is TGCAGCGTTGCCCCTTCAGGGGTGGCTGAAGCTTTCTTT. Its protein is CSVAPSGVAEAFF. Full variable domain (missing parts from reference TRBV29-1 and TRBJ1-1): SAVISQKPSRDICQRGTSLTIQCQVDSQVTMMFWYRQQPGQSLTLIATANQGSEATYESGFVIDKFPISRPNLTFSTLTVSNMSPEDSSIYLCSVAPSGVAEAFFGQGTRLTVV.

J is TRBJ2-7 and V is TRBV5-1, with TRBD1 as a possible D gene (6 bases). V was trimmed by 4 bases and J by 2 bases, leaving 13 bases between them. CDR1 and CDR2 (germline): SGHRS, YFSETQ. The CDR3 covers 14 residues. Here the CDR3 reads CASSPRDTAYEQYF. The CDR3, as DNA: TGCGCCAGCAGCCCCCGGGACACCGCCTACGAGCAGTACTTC.

The chain has TRBV14 and TRBJ2-3; D gene uncertain. The CDR3 loop spans 14 amino acids. V shed 2 bases and J shed 4 bases, with 10 bases lying between them. Germline-derived CDR1 and CDR2 are SGHDN and FVKESK. The CDR3: CASSQHLGADTQYF. The CDR3 DNA is TGTGCCAGCAGCCAACACCTAGGCGCAGATACGCAGTATTTT.

This sequence joins TRBV10-1 and TRBJ2-7; 7 nucleotides line up with TRBD1. The CDR3 totals 14 residues. Germline V lookup: CDR1 WNHNN, CDR2 SYGVQD (reference sequence). After removal of 5 bases from V and 2 bases from J, the junction contained 6 bases not matched to a gene. The CDR3 bases are TGCGCCAGCAGTCCCTACAGGGGCGCCTACGAGCAGTACTTC. Translation: CASSPYRGAYEQYF.